This T cell receptor beta chain was documented in a study of cytomegalovirus exposure and HLA in healthy donors. The study, taken as a whole, reports: Serostatus for CMV was the only available immune exposure information. DRB1 showed the most TCR associations and HLA-C the fewest in a later analysis, as rates varied by HLA locus. Donors belonging to an Asian-associated ancestry cluster reportedly showed fewer N-insertions in productive TCRs than the approximately 640-donor mean, according to what a later analysis found.

Of note for this clone: The antigen is not known. At one of its ends the junction is not consistent with the germline gene, which may arise from a read error.

CDR3 length: 13 amino acids. Germline-derived CDR1 and CDR2 are SEHNR and FQNEAQ (reference sequence). Researchers ran the PCR with 60 Vbeta and 13 Jbeta primers. The data were produced by immunoSEQ multiplex PCR, yet TCRdb's version contains in-frame clones alone and is incomplete. The sample includes around 130,000 clones, 84% of them seen just once. Sequencing was done on a sample of PBMCs. J is TRBJ1-6 and V is TRBV7-9, with D hard to call. The clonotype comes from a woman aged 18-30 years in good health and CMV-seropositive. The CDR3 region is CSSSLDGLSPLHF. The CDR3 DNA follows: TGTTCCAGCAGCTTAGATGGGCTGTCTCCCCTCCACTTT.